Given below is one TCR beta chain in context. Its matching antigen is unknown. This specimen comes from a study of OX40 agonist ivuxolimab in advanced cancers. Whole-study results and caveats: Expanded clones belonging to CD8+ T cells outnumbered, on average, those of CD4+.

The assay was immunoSEQ multiplex PCR, and TCRdb's table has in-frame clones only and misses some. Here the sample spans tens of thousands of clones, about 88% being singletons. This clonotype was obtained from an adult with an advanced solid tumor such as melanoma, head and neck, liver or kidney cancer. The input for sequencing was CD4+ or CD8+ T cells sorted from blood, taken in a trial of the OX40 agonist ivuxolimab.

CDR3 sequence (DNA): TGTGCCTGGAGTACGGGACAGGGGAAAAACGAGCAGTACTTC. The encoded protein is CAWSTGQGKNEQYF. The rearrangement uses TRBV30 and TRBJ2-7; 10 positions match TRBD1. The V gene's germline CDR1 is GTSNPN and CDR2 SVGIG (reference sequence). V lost 2 bases to trimming and J lost 5 bases; unmatched junction nucleotides: 6. The CDR3 covers 14 residues.